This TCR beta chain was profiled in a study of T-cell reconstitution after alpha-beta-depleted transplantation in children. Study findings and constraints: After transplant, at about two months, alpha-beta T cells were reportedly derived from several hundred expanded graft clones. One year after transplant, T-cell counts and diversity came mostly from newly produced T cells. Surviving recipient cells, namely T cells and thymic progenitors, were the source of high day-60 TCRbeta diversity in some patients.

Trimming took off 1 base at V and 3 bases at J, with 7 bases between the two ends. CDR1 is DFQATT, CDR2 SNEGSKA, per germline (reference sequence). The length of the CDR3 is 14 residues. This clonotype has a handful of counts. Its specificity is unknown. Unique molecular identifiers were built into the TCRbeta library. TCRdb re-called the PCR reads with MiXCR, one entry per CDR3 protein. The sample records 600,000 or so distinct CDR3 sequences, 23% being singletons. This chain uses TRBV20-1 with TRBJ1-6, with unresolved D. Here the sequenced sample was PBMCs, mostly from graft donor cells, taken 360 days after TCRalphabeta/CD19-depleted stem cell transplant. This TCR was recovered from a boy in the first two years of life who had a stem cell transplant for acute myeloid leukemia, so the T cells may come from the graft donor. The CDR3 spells CSARGQFYNSPLHF. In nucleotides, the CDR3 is TGCAGTGCTAGAGGGCAATTCTATAATTCACCCCTCCACTTT.